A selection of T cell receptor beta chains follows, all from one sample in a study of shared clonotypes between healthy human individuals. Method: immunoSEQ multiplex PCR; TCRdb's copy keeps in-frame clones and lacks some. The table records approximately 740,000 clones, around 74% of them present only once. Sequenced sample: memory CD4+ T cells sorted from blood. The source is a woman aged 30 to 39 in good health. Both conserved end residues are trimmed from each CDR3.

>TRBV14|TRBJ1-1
ASSYRGRNTEAF
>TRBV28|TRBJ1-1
ASSTYRERAEAF
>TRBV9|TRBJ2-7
ASSVGQGAFYEQY
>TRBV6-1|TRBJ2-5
ASSTAGWLETQY
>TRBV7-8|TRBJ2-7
ASSLGRSYEQY
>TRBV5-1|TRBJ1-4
ASSVGRSGGNEKLF
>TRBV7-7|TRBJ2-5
ASSENGEQETQY
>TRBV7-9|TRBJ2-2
ASSQGQGGTGELF
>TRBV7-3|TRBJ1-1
ASSLEGTDTEAF
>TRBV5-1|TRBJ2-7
ASSLALANPYEQY
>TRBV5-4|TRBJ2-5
ASSSGLAAFLRETQY
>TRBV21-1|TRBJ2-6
ASSKRKRERGANVLT
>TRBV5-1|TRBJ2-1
ASSLSTSAYNEQF
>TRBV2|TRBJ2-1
ASSPGTSSHNEQF
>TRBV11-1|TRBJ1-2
ASSFGPPGNGYT
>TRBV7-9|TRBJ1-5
ASSAGTGYQPQH
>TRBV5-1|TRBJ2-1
ASRGTPSYNEQF
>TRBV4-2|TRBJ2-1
ASSQGTSVLEQF
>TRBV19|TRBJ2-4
ASRTSERGKNIQY
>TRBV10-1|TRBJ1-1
ASSEHPWGLDSTEAF
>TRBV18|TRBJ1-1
ASSPRDTEAF
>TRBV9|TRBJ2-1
ASSPRSRGEQF
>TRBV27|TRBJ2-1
ASSSRQPNEQF
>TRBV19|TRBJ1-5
ASSIEPGGAGNQPQH
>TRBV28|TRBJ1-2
ASRARGNYGYT
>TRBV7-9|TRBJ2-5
ASSELVVGTQY
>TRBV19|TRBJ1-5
ASKSYSNQPQH
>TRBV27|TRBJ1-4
ASSLRGGGTKLF
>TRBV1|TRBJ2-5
TSSQDLPRWVETQY
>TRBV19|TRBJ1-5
ASRRGERGAIQPQH
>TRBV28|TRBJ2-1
ASSSSGSSYNEQF
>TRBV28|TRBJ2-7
ASSSPGTGDVQY
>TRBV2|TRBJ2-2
ASTSGANTGELF